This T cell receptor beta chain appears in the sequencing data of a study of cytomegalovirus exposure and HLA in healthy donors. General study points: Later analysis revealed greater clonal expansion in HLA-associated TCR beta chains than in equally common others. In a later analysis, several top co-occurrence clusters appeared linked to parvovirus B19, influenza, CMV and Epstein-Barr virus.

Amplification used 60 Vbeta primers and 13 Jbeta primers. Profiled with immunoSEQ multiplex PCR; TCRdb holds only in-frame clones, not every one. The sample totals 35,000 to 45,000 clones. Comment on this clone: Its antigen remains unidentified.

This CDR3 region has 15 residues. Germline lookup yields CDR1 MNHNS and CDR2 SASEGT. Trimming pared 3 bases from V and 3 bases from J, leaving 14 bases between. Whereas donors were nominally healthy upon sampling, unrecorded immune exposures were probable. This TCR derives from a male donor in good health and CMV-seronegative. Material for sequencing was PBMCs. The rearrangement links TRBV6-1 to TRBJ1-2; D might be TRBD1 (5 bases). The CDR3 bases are TGTGCCAGCAGTGATGGGGCAGGGACTGACTATGGCTACACCTTC. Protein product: CASSDGAGTDYGYTF.